Ten or more counts support the clone carrying this T cell receptor beta chain. Among the patients, none had received any treatment before thyroid surgery. TCRdb re-analyzed the PCR reads through MiXCR. The sample shows 35,000 to 50,000 clones, about an eighth of them seen only once. The entry originates in a study of metastatic and nonmetastatic thyroid tumors. The CDR3 sequence is 12 residues long. V shed 1 base and J shed 6 bases, with 6 bases lying between them. Germline V gene data show CDR1 as LGHNA and CDR2 as YSLEER. The source is a male donor with papillary thyroid cancer or a benign thyroid nodule (not recorded which). Some clones in this sample may be carry-over from other donors' samples. The sample was blood. The chain couples TRBV4-3 to TRBJ1-2; D remains unclear. CDR3 loop: CASSQGVDGYTF. DNA of the CDR3: TGCGCCAGCAGCCAAGGGGTGGATGGCTACACCTTC.